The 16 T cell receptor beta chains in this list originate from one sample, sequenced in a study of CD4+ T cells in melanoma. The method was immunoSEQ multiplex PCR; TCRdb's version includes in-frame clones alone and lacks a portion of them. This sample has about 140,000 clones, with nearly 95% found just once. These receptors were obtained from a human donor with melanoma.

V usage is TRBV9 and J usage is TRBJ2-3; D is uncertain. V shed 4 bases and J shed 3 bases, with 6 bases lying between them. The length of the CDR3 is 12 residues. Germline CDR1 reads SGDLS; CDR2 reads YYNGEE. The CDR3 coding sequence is TGTGCCAGCAGCCTGGATACAGATACGCAGTATTTT. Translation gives CASSLDTDTQYF.

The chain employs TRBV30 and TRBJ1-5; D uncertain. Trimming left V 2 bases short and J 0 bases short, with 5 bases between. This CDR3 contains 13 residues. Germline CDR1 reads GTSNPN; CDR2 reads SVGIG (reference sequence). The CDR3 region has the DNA TGTGCCTGGAGTCTGGATAGCAATCAGCCCCAGCATTTT. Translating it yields CAWSLDSNQPQHF.

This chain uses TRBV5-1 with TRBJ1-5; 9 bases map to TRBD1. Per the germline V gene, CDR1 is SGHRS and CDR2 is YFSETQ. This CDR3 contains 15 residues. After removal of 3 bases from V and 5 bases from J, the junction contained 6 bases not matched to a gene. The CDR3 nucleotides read TGCGCCAGCAGCTGGTCGGGACAGGGTGATCAGCCCCAGCATTTT. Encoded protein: CASSWSGQGDQPQHF.

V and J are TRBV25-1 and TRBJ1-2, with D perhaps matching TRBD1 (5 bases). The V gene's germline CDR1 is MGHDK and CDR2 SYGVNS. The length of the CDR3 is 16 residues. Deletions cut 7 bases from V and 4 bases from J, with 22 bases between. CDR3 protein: CASTPSGAMGTYGYTF. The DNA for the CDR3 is TGTGCCAGCACTCCCAGCGGGGCTATGGGGACCTATGGCTACACCTTC.

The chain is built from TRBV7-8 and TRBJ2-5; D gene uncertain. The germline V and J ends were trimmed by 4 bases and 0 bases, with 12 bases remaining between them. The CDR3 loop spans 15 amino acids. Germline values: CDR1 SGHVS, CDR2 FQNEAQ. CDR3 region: CASSSRSQYQETQYF. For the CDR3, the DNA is TGTGCCAGCAGCTCCCGGTCCCAGTACCAAGAGACCCAGTACTTC.

The DNA for the CDR3 is TGTGCCAGCAGCGTAGGCAGGGCTGGGACCGGGGAGCTGTTTTTT. Its translation is CASSVGRAGTGELFF. V is TRBV9 and J is TRBJ2-2; TRBD1 is a possible D gene (5 bases). Germline CDR1 reads SGDLS; CDR2 reads YYNGEE. The germline V and J ends were trimmed by 0 bases and 5 bases, with 11 bases remaining between them. CDR3 length: 15 amino acids.

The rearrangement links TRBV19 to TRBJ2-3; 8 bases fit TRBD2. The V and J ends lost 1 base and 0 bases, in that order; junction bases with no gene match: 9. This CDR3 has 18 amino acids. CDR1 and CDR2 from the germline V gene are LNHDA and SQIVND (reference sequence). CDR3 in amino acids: CASSIGSAGGASTDTQYF. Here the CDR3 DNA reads TGTGCCAGTAGTATAGGTTCGGCGGGGGGCGCTAGCACAGATACGCAGTATTTT.

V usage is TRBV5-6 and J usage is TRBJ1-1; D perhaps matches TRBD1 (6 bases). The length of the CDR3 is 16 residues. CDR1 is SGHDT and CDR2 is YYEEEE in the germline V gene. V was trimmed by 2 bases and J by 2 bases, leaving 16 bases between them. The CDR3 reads CASSLGPDRTNTEAFF. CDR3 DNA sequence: TGTGCCAGCAGCTTAGGTCCCGACAGGACCAACACTGAAGCTTTCTTT.

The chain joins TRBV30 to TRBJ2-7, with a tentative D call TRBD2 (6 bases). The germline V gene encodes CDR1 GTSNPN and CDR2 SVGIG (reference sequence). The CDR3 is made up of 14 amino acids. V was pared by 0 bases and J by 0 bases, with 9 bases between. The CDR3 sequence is CAWSVGGSSYEQYF. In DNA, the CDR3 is TGTGCCTGGAGTGTGGGGGGTAGCTCCTACGAGCAGTACTTC. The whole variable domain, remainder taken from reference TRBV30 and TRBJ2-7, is SQTIHQWPATLVQPVGSPLSLECTVEGTSNPNLYWYRQAAGRGLQLLFYSVGIGQISSEVPQNLSASRPQDRQFILSSKKLLLSDSGFYLCAWSVGGSSYEQYFGPGTRLTVT.

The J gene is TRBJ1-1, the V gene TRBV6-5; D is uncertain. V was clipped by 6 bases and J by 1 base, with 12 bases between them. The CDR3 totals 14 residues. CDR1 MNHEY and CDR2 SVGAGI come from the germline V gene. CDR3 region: CASRDDEKNTEAFF. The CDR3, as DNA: TGTGCCAGCAGGGACGACGAGAAGAACACTGAAGCTTTCTTT.

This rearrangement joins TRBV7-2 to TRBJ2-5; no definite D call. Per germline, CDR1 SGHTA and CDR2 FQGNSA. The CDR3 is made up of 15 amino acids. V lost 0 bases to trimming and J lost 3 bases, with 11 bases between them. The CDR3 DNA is TGTGCCAGCAGCTTAGCCCCCCTTTCGGAAGAGACCCAGTACTTC. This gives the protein CASSLAPLSEETQYF.

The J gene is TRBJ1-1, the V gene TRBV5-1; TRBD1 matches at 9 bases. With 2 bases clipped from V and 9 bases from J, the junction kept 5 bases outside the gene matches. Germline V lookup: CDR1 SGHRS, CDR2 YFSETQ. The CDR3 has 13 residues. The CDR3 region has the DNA TGCGCCAGCAGCTTAACAGGGGGCGGGCAAGCTTTCTTT. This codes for CASSLTGGGQAFF.

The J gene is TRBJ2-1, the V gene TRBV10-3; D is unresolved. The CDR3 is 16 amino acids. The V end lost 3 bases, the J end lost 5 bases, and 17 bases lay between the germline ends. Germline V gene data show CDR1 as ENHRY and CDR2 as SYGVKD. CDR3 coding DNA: TGTGCCATCAGTGACTTCGGAATTGGAAAGAACAATGAGCAGTTCTTC. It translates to CAISDFGIGKNNEQFF.

CDR3 sequence: CASSLACLEQYF. CDR3 nucleotide sequence: TGCGCCAGCAGCTTGGCCTGTCTCGAGCAGTACTTC. This chain uses TRBV5-1 with TRBJ2-7, with D uncertain. Trimming removed 0 bases at V and 6 bases at J, with 7 bases between. Germline CDR1 is SGHRS and CDR2 is YFSETQ. This CDR3 has 12 amino acids.

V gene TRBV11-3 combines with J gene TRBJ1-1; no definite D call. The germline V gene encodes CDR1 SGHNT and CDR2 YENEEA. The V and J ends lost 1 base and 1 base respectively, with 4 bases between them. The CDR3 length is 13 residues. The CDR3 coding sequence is TGTGCCAGCAGCTTAGGCAAGAACACTGAAGCTTTCTTT. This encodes CASSLGKNTEAFF. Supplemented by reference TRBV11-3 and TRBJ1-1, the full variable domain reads EAGVVQSPRYKIIEKKQPVAFWCNPISGHNTLYWYLQNLGQGPELLIRYENEEAVDDSQLPKDRFSAERLKGVDSTLKIQPAELGDSAVYLCASSLGKNTEAFFGQGTRLTVV.

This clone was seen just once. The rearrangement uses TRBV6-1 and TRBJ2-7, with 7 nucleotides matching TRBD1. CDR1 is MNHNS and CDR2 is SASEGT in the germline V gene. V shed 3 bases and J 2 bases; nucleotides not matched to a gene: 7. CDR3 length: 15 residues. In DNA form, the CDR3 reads TGTGCCAGCAGTGAGTTGAGGGACAGTGCCTACGAGCAGTACTTC. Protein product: CASSELRDSAYEQYF.